This T cell receptor beta chain appears in the sequencing data of a study of glioma-infiltrating T cells. Study-wide points: Gliomas, especially low-grade, showed above-expected tissue-blood divergence; non-neoplastic patients showed below.

Using RNA template, CDR3s of TCR alpha and beta were amplified with iRepertoire arm-PCR. MiXCR, applied by TCRdb to the multiplex PCR reads, yields one record per CDR3 protein. The repertoire holds a few hundred thousand distinct CDR3 sequences, with more than 35% as singletons. The table lists this clonotype with a few counts. Its target is unknown. The TCR comes from a human donor with low-grade glioma or glioblastoma, undergoing nonglioma brain surgery, or in good health (not recorded which). Specimen: glioma tissue, nonneoplastic brain tissue, or PBMCs (not recorded which).

The CDR3 DNA follows: TGTGCCAGCAGCCGAAGAGCGGGACTGGTCTACGAGCAGTACTTC. Translating gives CASSRRAGLVYEQYF. The V call is TRBV11-1, the J call TRBJ2-7, with TRBD2 identical over 7 bases. This CDR3 comprises 15 residues. Germline-derived CDR1 and CDR2 are SGHAT and FQDESV (reference sequence). V was pared by 5 bases and J by 3 bases, with 10 bases of the junction left unmatched.